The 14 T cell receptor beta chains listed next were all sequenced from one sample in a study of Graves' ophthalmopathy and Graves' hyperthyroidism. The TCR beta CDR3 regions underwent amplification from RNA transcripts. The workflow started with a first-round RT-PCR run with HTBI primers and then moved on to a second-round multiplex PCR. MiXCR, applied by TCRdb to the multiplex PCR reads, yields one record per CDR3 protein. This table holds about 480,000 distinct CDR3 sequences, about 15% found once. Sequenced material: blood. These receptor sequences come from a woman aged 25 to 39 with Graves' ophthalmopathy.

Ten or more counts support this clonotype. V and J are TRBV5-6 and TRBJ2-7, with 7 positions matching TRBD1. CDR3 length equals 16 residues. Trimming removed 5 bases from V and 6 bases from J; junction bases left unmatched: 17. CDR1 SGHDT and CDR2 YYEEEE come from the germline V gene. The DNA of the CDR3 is TGTGCCAGCAGTCCCGGTCAGGGGACAGTAGGGAGCGAGCAGTACTTC. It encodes CASSPGQGTVGSEQYF.

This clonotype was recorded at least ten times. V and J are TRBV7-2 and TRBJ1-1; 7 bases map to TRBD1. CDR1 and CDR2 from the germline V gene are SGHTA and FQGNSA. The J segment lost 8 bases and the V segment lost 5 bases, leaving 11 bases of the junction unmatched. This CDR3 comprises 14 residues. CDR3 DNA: TGTGCCAGCAGCGTCAGGGGGGACGGGCTAGAAGCTTTCTTT. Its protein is CASSVRGDGLEAFF.

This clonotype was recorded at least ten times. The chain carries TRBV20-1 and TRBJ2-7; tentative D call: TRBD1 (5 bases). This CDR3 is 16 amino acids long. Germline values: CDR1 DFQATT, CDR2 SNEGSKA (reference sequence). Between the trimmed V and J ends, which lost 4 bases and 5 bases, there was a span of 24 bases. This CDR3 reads CSATEDRTSLRNEQYF. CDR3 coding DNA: TGCAGTGCTACAGAAGACCGGACATCTCTCCGAAACGAGCAGTACTTC.

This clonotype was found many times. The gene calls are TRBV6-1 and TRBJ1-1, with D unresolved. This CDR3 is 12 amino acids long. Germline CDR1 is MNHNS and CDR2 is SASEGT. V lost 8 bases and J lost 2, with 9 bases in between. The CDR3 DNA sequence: TGTGCCAGCGGTCCTCACAACACTGAAGCTTTCTTT. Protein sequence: CASGPHNTEAFF.

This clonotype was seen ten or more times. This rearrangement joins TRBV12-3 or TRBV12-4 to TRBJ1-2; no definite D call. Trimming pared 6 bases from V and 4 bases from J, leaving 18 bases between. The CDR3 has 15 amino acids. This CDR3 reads CASSTGGPSGYGYTF. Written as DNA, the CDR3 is TGTGCCAGCAGCACTGGAGGCCCATCGGGCTATGGCTACACCTTC.

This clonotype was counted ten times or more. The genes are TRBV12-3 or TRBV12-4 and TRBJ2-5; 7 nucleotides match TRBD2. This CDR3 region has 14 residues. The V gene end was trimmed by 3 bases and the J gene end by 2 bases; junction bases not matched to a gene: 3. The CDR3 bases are TGTGCCAGCAGTTTTGGGGGGGGACAAGAGACCCAGTACTTC. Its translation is CASSFGGGQETQYF.

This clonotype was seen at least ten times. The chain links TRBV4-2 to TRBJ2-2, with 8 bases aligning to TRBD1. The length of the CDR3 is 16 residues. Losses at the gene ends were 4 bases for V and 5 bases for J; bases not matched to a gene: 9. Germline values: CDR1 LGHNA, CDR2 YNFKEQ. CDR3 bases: TGTGCCAGCAGCCTATACGACAGGGGTGGGACCGGGGAGCTGTTTTTT. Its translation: CASSLYDRGGTGELFF.

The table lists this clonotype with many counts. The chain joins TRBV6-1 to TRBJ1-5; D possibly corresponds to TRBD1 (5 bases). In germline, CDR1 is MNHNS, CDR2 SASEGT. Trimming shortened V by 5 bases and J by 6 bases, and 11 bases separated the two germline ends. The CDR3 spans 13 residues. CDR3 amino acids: CASSQGDGQPQHF. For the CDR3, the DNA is TGTGCCAGCAGTCAGGGCGACGGTCAGCCCCAGCATTTT.

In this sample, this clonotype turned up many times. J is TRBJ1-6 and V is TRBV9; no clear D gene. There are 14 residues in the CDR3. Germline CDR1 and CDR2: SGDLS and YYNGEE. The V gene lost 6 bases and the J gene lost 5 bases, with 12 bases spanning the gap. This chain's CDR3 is CASNPMRDNSPLHF. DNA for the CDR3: TGTGCCAGCAATCCGATGCGGGATAATTCACCCCTCCACTTT.

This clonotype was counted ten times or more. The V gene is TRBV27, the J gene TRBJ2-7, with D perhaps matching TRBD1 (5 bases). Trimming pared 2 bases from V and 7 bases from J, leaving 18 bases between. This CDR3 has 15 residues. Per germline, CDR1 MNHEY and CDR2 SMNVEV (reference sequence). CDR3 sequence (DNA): TGTGCCAGCAGTTTACGCCCAGGGCAGGCGTGGGAGCAGTACTTC. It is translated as CASSLRPGQAWEQYF.

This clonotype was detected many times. CDR3 region: CASNPSQPQETQYF. The DNA of the CDR3 is TGTGCCAGCAACCCGTCACAGCCCCAAGAGACCCAGTACTTC. This chain links TRBV7-2 with TRBJ2-5, with unresolved D. Germline CDR1 and CDR2: SGHTA and FQGNSA. Trimming took 7 bases from V and 1 from J, leaving 13 bases between them. This CDR3 has 14 residues.

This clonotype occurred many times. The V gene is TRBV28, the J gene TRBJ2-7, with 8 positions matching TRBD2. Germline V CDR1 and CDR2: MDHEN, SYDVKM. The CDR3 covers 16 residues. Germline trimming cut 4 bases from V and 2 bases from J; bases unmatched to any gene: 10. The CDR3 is CASSSPRTSRTYEQYF. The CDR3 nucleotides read TGTGCCAGCAGTTCCCCCCGGACTAGCCGTACCTACGAGCAGTACTTC.

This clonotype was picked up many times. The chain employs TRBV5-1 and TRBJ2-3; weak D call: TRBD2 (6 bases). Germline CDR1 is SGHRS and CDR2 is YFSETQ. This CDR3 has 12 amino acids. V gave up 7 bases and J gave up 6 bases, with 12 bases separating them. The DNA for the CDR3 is TGCGCCAGCTCGCAACGGGGGGATACGCAGTATTTT. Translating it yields CASSQRGDTQYF.

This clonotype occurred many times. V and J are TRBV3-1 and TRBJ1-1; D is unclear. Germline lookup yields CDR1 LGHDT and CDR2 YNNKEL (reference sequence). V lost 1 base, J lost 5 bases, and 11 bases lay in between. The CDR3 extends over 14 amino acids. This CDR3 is CASSQAEGRTEAFF. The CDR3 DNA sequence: TGTGCCAGCAGCCAAGCTGAGGGCAGGACTGAAGCTTTCTTT.